What follows is one T cell receptor beta chain and its context. The antigen remains undetermined. This sample was taken from a study of T cells in Graves' hyperthyroidism and ophthalmopathy. Study information: Peripheral blood samples were taken at initial diagnosis, prior to any treatment.

In germline, CDR1 is LNHDA, CDR2 SQIVND (reference sequence). Trimming pared 5 bases from V and 2 bases from J, leaving 11 bases between. The length of the CDR3 is 14 residues. Study-wide results and limits: Expanded thyroid clonotypes (above 0.001) were mostly also found in blood.

Patients counted as stable if ophthalmopathy did not develop within 18 months. Exclusions: uncontrolled infection, other autoimmune disease, pregnancy, lactation. Researchers amplified the TCR beta CDR3 regions from RNA transcripts. The HTBI primer set served for first-round RT-PCR of the TCR CDR3. From the multiplex PCR reads, TCRdb called clonotypes with MiXCR, one entry per CDR3 protein. The sample gives around 560,000 distinct CDR3 sequences, around 15% of which show up once; about 17% is in the top ten. The TCR originated in a woman aged 18 to 35 with Graves' hyperthyroidism. J is TRBJ2-3 and V is TRBV19; D perhaps matches TRBD1 (6 bases). The material sequenced was blood. The CDR3 reads CASSQQGYTDTQYF. The CDR3 DNA reads TGTGCCAGTAGTCAACAGGGATACACAGATACGCAGTATTTT.